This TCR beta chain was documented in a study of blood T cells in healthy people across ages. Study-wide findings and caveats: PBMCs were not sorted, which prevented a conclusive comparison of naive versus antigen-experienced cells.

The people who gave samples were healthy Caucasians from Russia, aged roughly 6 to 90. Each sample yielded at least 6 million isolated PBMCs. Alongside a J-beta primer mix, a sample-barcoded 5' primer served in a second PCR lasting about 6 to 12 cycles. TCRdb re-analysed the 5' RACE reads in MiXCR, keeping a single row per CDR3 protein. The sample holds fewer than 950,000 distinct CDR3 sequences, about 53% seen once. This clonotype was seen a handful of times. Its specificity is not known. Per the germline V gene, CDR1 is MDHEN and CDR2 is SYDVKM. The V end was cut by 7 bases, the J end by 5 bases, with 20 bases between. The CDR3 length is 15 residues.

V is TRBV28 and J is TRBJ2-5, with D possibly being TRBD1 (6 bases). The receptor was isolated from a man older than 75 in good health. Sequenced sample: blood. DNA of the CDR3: TGTGCCAGCACCCGACCCGGGACACGTCGCGAGACCCAGTACTTC. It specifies CASTRPGTRRETQYF.